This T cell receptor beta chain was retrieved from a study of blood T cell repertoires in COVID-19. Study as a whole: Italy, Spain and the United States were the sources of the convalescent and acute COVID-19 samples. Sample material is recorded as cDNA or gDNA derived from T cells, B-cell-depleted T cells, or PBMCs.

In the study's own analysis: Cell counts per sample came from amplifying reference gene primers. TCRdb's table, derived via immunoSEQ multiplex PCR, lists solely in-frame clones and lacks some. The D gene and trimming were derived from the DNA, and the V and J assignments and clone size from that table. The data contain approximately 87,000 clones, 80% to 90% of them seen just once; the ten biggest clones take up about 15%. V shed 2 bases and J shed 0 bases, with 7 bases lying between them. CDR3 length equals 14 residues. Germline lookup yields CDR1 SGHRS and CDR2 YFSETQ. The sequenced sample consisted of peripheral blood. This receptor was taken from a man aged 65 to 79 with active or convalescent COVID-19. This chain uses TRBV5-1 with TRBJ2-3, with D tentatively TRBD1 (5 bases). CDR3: CASSFGASTDTQYF. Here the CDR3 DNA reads TGCGCCAGCAGCTTTGGGGCTAGCACAGATACGCAGTATTTT.